One and the same sample provided the 22 T cell receptor beta chains below, sequenced in a study of OX40 agonist ivuxolimab in advanced cancers. The repertoire was sequenced with immunoSEQ multiplex PCR; TCRdb's copy has only in-frame clones and lacks some. The repertoire holds tens of thousands of clones, with about 87% as singletons. Sequencing was performed on CD4+ or CD8+ T cells sorted from blood, taken in a trial of the OX40 agonist ivuxolimab. The receptor source for this set is an adult with an advanced solid tumor such as melanoma, head and neck, liver or kidney cancer.

The CDR3 spells CASSLRLAVSGELFF. The CDR3 DNA is TGTGCCAGCAGCTTGAGACTAGCGGTGTCCGGGGAGCTGTTTTTT. This sequence joins TRBV5-8 and TRBJ2-2, with TRBD2 matching 9 bases. Germline V CDR1 and CDR2: SGHTS, YDEGEE. The CDR3 consists of 15 residues. Trimming removed 1 base from V and 6 bases from J; junction bases left unmatched: 4.

The chain recombines TRBV4-1 with TRBJ2-6; D may correspond to TRBD1 or TRBD2 (5 bases each). The CDR3 is 15 amino acids. Germline loops: CDR1 MGHRA, CDR2 YSYEKL. V was trimmed by 4 bases and J by 1 base, leaving 8 bases between them. The CDR3 region is CASSPRGSGANVLTF. The CDR3 nucleotides are TGCGCCAGCAGCCCGAGGGGATCTGGGGCCAACGTCCTGACTTTC.

As to this clone: Other nucleotide sequences in the sample specify the same CDR3. The chain uses TRBV7-9 and TRBJ2-7; TRBD1 or TRBD2 may be the D gene (5 bases each). The V end was cut by 11 bases, the J end by 2 bases, with 19 bases between. The CDR3 is made up of 14 amino acids. Germline V gene sequence: CDR1 SEHNR, CDR2 FQNEAQ (reference sequence). The CDR3 DNA follows: TGTGCCGTAGAGGCGAAGGGACCTACCTACGAGCAGTACTTC. Protein product: CAVEAKGPTYEQYF.

J is TRBJ2-7 and V is TRBV19; possibly TRBD2 for D (5 bases). Trimming removed 3 bases at V and 2 bases at J, with 17 bases between. Germline V gene data show CDR1 as LNHDA and CDR2 as SQIVND (reference sequence). The CDR3 is made up of 16 amino acids. The DNA for the CDR3 is TGTGCCAGTAGTATCAAGGGAACGGGATCTACCTACGAGCAGTACTTC. This translates into CASSIKGTGSTYEQYF.

The rearrangement uses TRBV7-8 and TRBJ1-2, with 9 bases matching TRBD1. V was clipped by 1 base and J by 4 bases; unmatched bases: 1. CDR1 and CDR2 from the germline V gene are SGHVS and FQNEAQ. This CDR3 has 14 residues. CDR3 nucleotide sequence: TGTGCCAGCAGCTTAGAACAGGGGGCCTATGGCTACACCTTC. This sequence encodes CASSLEQGAYGYTF.

This rearrangement joins TRBV29-1 to TRBJ1-2, with D unresolved. V lost 3 bases and J lost 4, with 6 bases in between. The CDR3 has 11 residues. Germline lookup yields CDR1 SQVTM and CDR2 ANQGSEA. The CDR3 loop reads CSVDPGYGYTF. The CDR3 nucleotides are TGCAGCGTTGACCCTGGCTATGGCTACACCTTC.

The sample holds one count of this clone. CDR3 sequence reads: CASSLGYTEAFF. Here the CDR3 DNA reads TGTGCCAGCAGTTTAGGGTACACTGAAGCTTTCTTT. The chain carries TRBV28 and TRBJ1-1; D unclear. The length of the CDR3 is 12 residues. Trimming removed 2 bases from V and 3 bases from J, with 4 bases in between. The germline V gene encodes CDR1 MDHEN and CDR2 SYDVKM. Full variable domain (outside the CDR3, taken from reference TRBV28 and TRBJ1-1): DVKVTQSSRYLVKRTGEKVFLECVQDMDHENMFWYRQDPGLGLRLIYFSYDVKMKEKGDIPEGYSVSREKKERFSLILESASTNQTSMYLCASSLGYTEAFFGQGTRLTVV.

The chain is built from TRBV29-1 and TRBJ2-2; 15 bases are shared with TRBD2. Germline values: CDR1 SQVTM, CDR2 ANQGSEA. J lost 5 bases, V lost 5 bases, and 9 bases had no gene match. The CDR3 runs 17 residues. The DNA of the CDR3 is TGCAGCGTTATCGGGACTAGCGGGGGGACGAGTACCGGGGAGCTGTTTTTT. It is translated as CSVIGTSGGTSTGELFF.

CDR3 coding DNA: TGTGCCAGCAGTGACAGGTTCCCCTACGAGCAGTACTTC. Translating it yields CASSDRFPYEQYF. The V call is TRBV25-1, the J call TRBJ2-7, with D unclear. Trimming pared 3 bases from V and 2 bases from J, leaving 8 bases between. There are 13 residues in the CDR3. CDR1 and CDR2 from the germline V gene are MGHDK and SYGVNS.

The rearrangement uses TRBV29-1 and TRBJ2-5; 11 nucleotides match TRBD2. Germline V lookup: CDR1 SQVTM, CDR2 ANQGSEA. There are 14 residues in the CDR3. The V segment lost 3 bases and the J segment 6 bases; nucleotides outside the gene matches: 6. The CDR3 sequence is CSVEGLAGGQTQYF. The CDR3 DNA reads TGCAGCGTTGAGGGCCTAGCGGGGGGACAGACCCAGTACTTC.

J is TRBJ1-1 and V is TRBV7-9; TRBD1 is a possible D gene (5 bases). This CDR3 spans 13 amino acids. Germline CDR1 and CDR2: SEHNR and FQNEAQ (reference sequence). Trimming shortened V by 3 bases and J by 5 bases, and 10 bases separated the two germline ends. In DNA, the CDR3 is TGTGCCAGCAGCTTTAGGGGAGGAACTGAAGCTTTCTTT. Translating gives CASSFRGGTEAFF.

The chain is built from TRBV14 and TRBJ2-7, with 10 bases lining up with TRBD1. The V and J ends lost 4 bases and 3 bases, in that order; junction bases with no gene match: 3. Germline values: CDR1 SGHDN, CDR2 FVKESK. This CDR3 is built from 14 residues. CDR3 DNA: TGTGCCAGCAGCCCGACAGGGGGCCGCTACGAGCAGTACTTC. This sequence encodes CASSPTGGRYEQYF. The full variable domain, with the rest looked up from reference TRBV14 and TRBJ2-7, is EAGVTQFPSHSVIEKGQTVTLRCDPISGHDNLYWYRRVMGKEIKFLLHFVKESKQDESGMPNNRFLAERTGGTYSTLKVQPAELEDSGVYFCASSPTGGRYEQYFGPGTRLTVT.

This chain links TRBV5-4 with TRBJ2-7; D not resolved. V dropped 1 base and J dropped 0 bases, with 8 bases sitting between them. This CDR3 is built from 14 residues. CDR1 is SGHNT, CDR2 YYREEE, per germline (reference sequence). This chain's CDR3 is CASSLSSDSYEQYF. In DNA form, the CDR3 reads TGTGCCAGCAGCTTGAGCTCAGACTCCTACGAGCAGTACTTC.

The chain has TRBV11-2 and TRBJ2-3, with D unclear. V was pared by 1 base and J by 5 bases, with 4 bases between. The CDR3 runs 12 residues. Looked up from germline, CDR1 is SGHAT and CDR2 is FQNNGV. CDR3 sequence (DNA): TGTGCCAGCAGCTTAGGGCAAGATACGCAGTATTTT. This gives the protein CASSLGQDTQYF.

In this sample, this clone turned up many times. The chain joins TRBV6-6 to TRBJ2-7, with 8 bases fitting TRBD1. The CDR3 covers 13 residues. The germline V gene has CDR1 MNHNY and CDR2 SVGAGI (reference sequence). Trimming cost V 6 bases and J 2 bases; bases outside gene matches: 3. CDR3: CASRGTGTYEQYF. CDR3 coding DNA: TGTGCCAGCAGGGGGACAGGAACCTACGAGCAGTACTTC.

The chain couples TRBV19 to TRBJ1-6; D is uncertain. V dropped 5 bases and J dropped 0 bases, with 14 bases sitting between them. Germline V gene data show CDR1 as LNHDA and CDR2 as SQIVND (reference sequence). The CDR3 is 17 amino acids. In DNA form, the CDR3 reads TGTGCCAGTAGTTCCTCCACACGGAGCTCCTATAATTCACCCCTCCACTTT. It translates to CASSSSTRSSYNSPLHF.

The chain uses TRBV5-1 and TRBJ2-7; the D call may be TRBD1 or TRBD2 (5 bases each). The CDR3 spans 17 residues. Germline loops: CDR1 SGHRS, CDR2 YFSETQ. The ends were cut back, 1 base at V and 0 bases at J, with 17 bases in the middle. This CDR3 is CASSLTYSPGSSYEQYF. The CDR3 region has the DNA TGCGCCAGCAGCTTGACGTATTCGCCAGGGAGCTCCTACGAGCAGTACTTC.

J is TRBJ1-1 and V is TRBV5-1, with a tentative D call TRBD1 (6 bases). Germline V gene sequence: CDR1 SGHRS, CDR2 YFSETQ. V was trimmed by 4 bases and J by 5 bases, leaving 15 bases between them. The CDR3 runs to 14 residues. In nucleotides, the CDR3 is TGCGCCAGCAGCCGCGCCGGGGGCGAGACTGAAGCTTTCTTT. As protein: CASSRAGGETEAFF.

DNA for the CDR3: TGTGCCAGCAGCTTGGGAAGGGGCGAGCAGTACTTC. This encodes CASSLGRGEQYF. The chain is built from TRBV7-2 and TRBJ2-7; a weak D match, TRBD1 (5 bases). The CDR3 is 12 residues long. Germline-derived CDR1 and CDR2 are SGHTA and FQGNSA. Trimming shortened V by 3 bases and J by 6 bases, and 9 bases separated the two germline ends.

The gene calls are TRBV7-6 and TRBJ1-5, with TRBD1 matching over 7 bases. This CDR3 comprises 15 residues. Looked up from germline, CDR1 is SGHVS and CDR2 is FNYEAQ. The junction had 9 bases not matched to a gene; V was cut back by 5 bases and J by 5 bases. The CDR3 region is CASSQGEGAYQPQHF. The CDR3 DNA sequence: TGTGCCAGCAGCCAAGGTGAGGGGGCCTATCAGCCCCAGCATTTT.

This clone was detected only once. The V and J genes are TRBV28 and TRBJ2-5; D is possibly TRBD1 (5 bases). From germline, CDR1 is MDHEN and CDR2 SYDVKM. Trimming took off 1 base at V and 4 bases at J, with 10 bases between the two ends. The CDR3 runs to 14 residues. This CDR3 reads CASSLYWQGETQYF. In DNA, the CDR3 is TGTGCCAGCAGTTTATATTGGCAGGGAGAGACCCAGTACTTC.

The chain carries TRBV5-1 and TRBJ1-1; D is undetermined. V dropped 1 base and J dropped 0 bases, with 10 bases sitting between them. This CDR3 comprises 15 residues. In germline, CDR1 is SGHRS, CDR2 YFSETQ. The CDR3 coding sequence is TGCGCCAGCAGCTTGATATCCGTCTTGAACACTGAAGCTTTCTTT. Its translation: CASSLISVLNTEAFF.